This TCR beta chain was identified in a study of vaccination effects on CD4 cells after COVID-19. Between the trimmed V and J ends, which lost 4 bases and 0 bases, there was a span of 19 bases. Germline values: CDR1 SGHKS, CDR2 YYEKEE (reference sequence). CDR3 length: 17 amino acids. The protocol was immunoSEQ multiplex PCR, while the TCRdb copy is restricted to in-frame clones and leaves out a portion. The table has tens of thousands of clones, around 74% seen once. Comments on this clone: Its antigen is as yet unknown.

Ahead of sequencing, the ViraFEST assay grew antigen-specific CD4+ T cells using viral peptide pools. Isolation of CD4+ T cells took place after around 10 days of culture. All participants had two doses of either the BNT162b2 or mRNA-1273 vaccine. The V call is TRBV5-5, the J call TRBJ1-1; tentative D call: TRBD1 (5 bases). This receptor was identified in a human donor who received a COVID-19 vaccine. Sequencing was performed on CD4+ T cells from PBMCs cultured with HCoV-OC43 spike peptides, taken after COVID-19 vaccination. Specified subset: HCoV-OC43 spike overlapping peptide pool stimulation. The CDR3, as DNA: TGTGCCAGCAGCCAATCGGGGTATGGGGGGATGAACACTGAAGCTTTCTTT. The encoded protein is CASSQSGYGGMNTEAFF. Full variable domain (rest looked up from reference TRBV5-5 and TRBJ1-1): DAGVTQSPTHLIKTRGQQVTLRCSPISGHKSVSWYQQVLGQGPQFIFQYYEKEERGRGNFPDRFSARQFPNYSSELNVNALLLGDSALYLCASSQSGYGGMNTEAFFGQGTRLTVV.